This T cell receptor beta chain was sequenced for a study of T cell responses to AZD1222 COVID-19 vaccine. Study-level findings and limits: There were mostly white British donors and more females than males, and clonal diversity was possibly underestimated. Repertoire sampling occurred only after the peak T cell response. Along spike, vaccine-associated CD4 TCRs were found throughout, with dominance at 160-218 and 743-854. Spike-specific TCRs gained breadth and depth after people received two AZD1222 doses.

Assay used: immunoSEQ multiplex PCR; TCRdb lists only in-frame clones, some missing. The sample lists approximately 150,000 clones; 91% were seen once. In regard to this clone: What it binds is not known.

Germline V CDR1 and CDR2: MNHEY, SVGAGI. Germline trimming cut 5 bases from V and 4 bases from J; bases unmatched to any gene: 10. The CDR3 extends over 15 amino acids. The TCR comes from an adult who received the AZD1222 COVID-19 vaccine. The sequencing used peripheral blood, collected 28 days after the second AZD1222 dose. The chain employs TRBV6-5 and TRBJ1-2, with 7 bases identical to TRBD1. The CDR3 sequence: CASSPSGQVGYGYTF. As DNA, the CDR3 is TGTGCCAGCAGTCCCTCCGGACAGGTGGGCTATGGCTACACCTTC.